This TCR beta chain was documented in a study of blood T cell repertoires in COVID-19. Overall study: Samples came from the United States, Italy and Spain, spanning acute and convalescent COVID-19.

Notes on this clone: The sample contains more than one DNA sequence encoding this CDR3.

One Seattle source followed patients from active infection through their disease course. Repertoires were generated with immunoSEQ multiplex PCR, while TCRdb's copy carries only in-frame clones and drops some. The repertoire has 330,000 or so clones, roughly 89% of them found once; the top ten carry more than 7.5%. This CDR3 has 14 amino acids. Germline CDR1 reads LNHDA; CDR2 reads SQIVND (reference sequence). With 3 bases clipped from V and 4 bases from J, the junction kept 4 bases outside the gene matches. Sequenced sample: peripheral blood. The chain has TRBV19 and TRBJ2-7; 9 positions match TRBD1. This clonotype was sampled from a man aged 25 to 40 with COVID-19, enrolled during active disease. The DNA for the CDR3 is TGTGCCAGTAGTATCACAGGGGGCACGTACGAGCAGTACTTC. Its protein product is CASSITGGTYEQYF.